The sequence of this TCR beta chain was determined in a study of tumor-infiltrating lymphocytes in oesophageal squamous cell carcinoma. TCRdb re-called the PCR reads through MiXCR, storing one row per CDR3 protein. Seen here are 15,000 or so distinct CDR3 sequences, about 50% observed once, and the top ten hold roughly 34%. This CDR3 contains 13 residues. Germline CDR1 reads WSHSY; CDR2 reads SAAADI. Between the trimmed V and J ends, which lost 8 bases and 8 bases, there was a span of 15 bases. This TCR was sampled from a female donor with esophageal squamous cell carcinoma. The chain links TRBV10-2 to TRBJ1-4, with D possibly TRBD1 on 5 matching bases. Sequenced material: esophageal tumor tissue. The CDR3 sequence is CASEDGGKEKLFF. CDR3 nucleotide sequence: TGCGCCAGCGAAGACGGGGGGAAGGAAAAACTGTTTTTT.